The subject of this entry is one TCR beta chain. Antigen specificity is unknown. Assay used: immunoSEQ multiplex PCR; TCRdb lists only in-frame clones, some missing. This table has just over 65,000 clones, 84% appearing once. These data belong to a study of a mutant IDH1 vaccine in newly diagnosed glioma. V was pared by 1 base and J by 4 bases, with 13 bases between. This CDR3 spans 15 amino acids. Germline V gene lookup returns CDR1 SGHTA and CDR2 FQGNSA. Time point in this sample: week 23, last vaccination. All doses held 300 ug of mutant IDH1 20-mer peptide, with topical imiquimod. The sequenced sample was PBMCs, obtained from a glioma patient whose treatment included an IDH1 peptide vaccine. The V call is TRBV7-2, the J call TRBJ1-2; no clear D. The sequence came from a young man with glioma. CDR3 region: CASSLGEGLIYGYTF. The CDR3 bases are TGTGCCAGCAGCTTAGGTGAGGGCCTTATCTATGGCTACACCTTC.